One and the same sample provided the 22 T cell receptor beta chains below, sequenced in a study of cytomegalovirus exposure and HLA in healthy donors. Primers for the PCR totalled 60 Vbeta and 13 Jbeta. Generated by immunoSEQ multiplex PCR, the TCRdb table keeps only in-frame clones and is missing some. The sample comprises 130,000 to 150,000 clones, 76% of which are singletons, and 1.5% to 2% rests with the top ten. Input material: PBMCs. The receptors stem from a woman in her 40s in good health and CMV-seronegative.

The chain carries TRBV5-1 and TRBJ1-1, with a weak D call TRBD1 (5 bases). Trimming took 4 bases from V and 5 from J, leaving 15 bases between them. Germline loops: CDR1 SGHRS, CDR2 YFSETQ. The CDR3 totals 14 residues. CDR3 protein: CASSAGLGETEAFF. CDR3 coding DNA: TGCGCCAGCAGCGCTGGACTAGGGGAAACTGAAGCTTTCTTT.

The chain is built from TRBV5-6 and TRBJ1-2; 10 bases are a match to TRBD1. V lost 2 bases and J lost 4; bases outside the gene matches: 8. CDR3 length: 16 amino acids. The germline CDR1 and CDR2 sequences are SGHDT and YYEEEE. CDR3 amino acids: CASSLSGTGDIYGYTF. CDR3 bases: TGTGCCAGCAGCTTAAGTGGGACAGGGGACATCTATGGCTACACCTTC.

This chain uses TRBV11-2 with TRBJ1-2; 7 bases are shared with TRBD1. Looked up from germline, CDR1 is SGHAT and CDR2 is FQNNGV. The CDR3 consists of 13 residues. Trimming removed 5 bases from V and 6 bases from J; junction bases left unmatched: 6. As DNA, the CDR3 is TGTGCCAGCAGCCGACAGGGTGACGATGGCTACACCTTC. As protein: CASSRQGDDGYTF.

A note on this clone: Lacking the conserved final phenylalanine or tryptophan, this CDR3 likely reflects a read error. The limits of the CDR3 on the DNA are not certain, so only TCRdb's listed CDR3 is given. This chain links TRBV6-1 with TRBJ2-3; the table's D gene call, TRBD2, was not cross checked with the DNA. The length of the CDR3 is 15 amino acids, counting both ends. Germline loops: CDR1 MNHNS, CDR2 SASEGT. CDR3 sequence: CASSALGGLAGVRFD.

This chain uses TRBV11-2 with TRBJ1-1; perhaps TRBD1 as D (6 bases). The V end lost 5 bases, the J end lost 5 bases, and 15 bases lay between the germline ends. The CDR3 spans 14 residues. Germline loops: CDR1 SGHAT, CDR2 FQNNGV. CDR3 coding DNA: TGTGCCAGCAGCACCCCAAGGGGGGGGACTGAAGCTTTCTTT. Encoded protein: CASSTPRGGTEAFF.

This sequence joins TRBV7-2 and TRBJ1-1; D not resolved. The CDR3 has 13 amino acids. Deletions cut 2 bases from V and 0 bases from J, with 4 bases between. Germline V CDR1 and CDR2: SGHTA, FQGNSA. The DNA for the CDR3 is TGTGCCAGCAGCTTATCCGTGAACACTGAAGCTTTCTTT. Translating gives CASSLSVNTEAFF.

The genes are TRBV29-1 and TRBJ2-5; a possible D gene is TRBD2 (6 bases). The DNA end is more similar to TRBJ2-7, so the J call may be wrong. This CDR3 spans 12 amino acids. CDR1 SQVTM and CDR2 ANQGSEA come from the germline V gene. CDR3 sequence: CSVEAGVGEQYF. In nucleotides, the CDR3 is TGCAGCGTTGAAGCGGGGGTCGGCGAGCAGTACTTC.

The chain employs TRBV27 and TRBJ1-5; perhaps TRBD1 as D (6 bases). The CDR3 is 14 residues long. V lost 5 bases and J lost 1, with 9 bases in between. Germline values: CDR1 MNHEY, CDR2 SMNVEV (reference sequence). CDR3 nucleotide sequence: TGTGCCAGCAGTAAAACAGGGAGCAATCAGCCCCAGCATTTT. Translating it yields CASSKTGSNQPQHF.

This chain links TRBV6-1 with TRBJ2-7, with 8 bases identical to TRBD2. Looked up from germline, CDR1 is MNHNS and CDR2 is SASEGT. The CDR3 has 16 residues. The J segment lost 3 bases and the V segment lost 2 bases, leaving 9 bases of the junction unmatched. The CDR3 DNA reads TGTGCCAGCAGTGAACCCGGGGGGGTTTCATTCTACGAGCAGTACTTC. As protein: CASSEPGGVSFYEQYF.

This rearrangement joins TRBV27 to TRBJ2-1; possible D gene TRBD1, 5 bases. V lost 3 bases and J 7 bases, leaving 10 bases between the germline ends. This CDR3 contains 13 residues. Germline V CDR1 and CDR2: MNHEY, SMNVEV (reference sequence). The DNA for the CDR3 is TGTGCCAGCAGTTTCAACTCAGGGAATGAGCAGTTCTTC. Protein sequence: CASSFNSGNEQFF.

The V gene is TRBV27, the J gene TRBJ1-1, with 8 bases that match TRBD1. This CDR3 contains 12 residues. Per germline, CDR1 MNHEY and CDR2 SMNVEV (reference sequence). Trimming cost V 5 bases and J 5 bases; bases outside gene matches: 1. CDR3 residues: CASSDRGTEAFF. In DNA, the CDR3 is TGTGCCAGCAGTGACAGGGGAACTGAAGCTTTCTTT.

The CDR3 DNA reads TGTGCCAGCAGTTACACCGGGACAGAAAAAAACATTCAGTACTTC. As protein: CASSYTGTEKNIQYF. The chain carries TRBV5-4 and TRBJ2-4, with TRBD1 matching over 7 bases. The CDR3 spans 15 residues. V lost 5 bases to trimming and J lost 4 bases; unmatched junction nucleotides: 9. Germline CDR1 reads SGHNT; CDR2 reads YYREEE (reference sequence).

V gene TRBV6-1 combines with J gene TRBJ2-3, with TRBD2 identical over 11 bases. The CDR3 is 17 amino acids. J was trimmed by 4 bases and V by 4 bases; bases with no gene match: 10. Germline CDR1 MNHNS, CDR2 SASEGT. CDR3 DNA sequence: TGTGCCAGCAGTGTAGCGGGGGGGCCGGAGGGATCAGATACGCAGTATTTT. This encodes CASSVAGGPEGSDTQYF.

In the case of this clone: One end of the junction fails to match germline, which may point to a read error. The rearrangement links TRBV7-9 to TRBJ1-1; unclear D gene. The V gene's germline CDR1 is SEHNR and CDR2 FQNEAQ (reference sequence). This CDR3 spans 14 amino acids. The CDR3 sequence is CSSSLVQPNTEAFF. CDR3 DNA: TGTTCCAGCAGCTTAGTACAGCCAAACACTGAAGCTTTCTTT.

This clone came up once. The chain employs TRBV6-5 and TRBJ1-5; D remains ambiguous. Germline values: CDR1 MNHEY, CDR2 SVGAGI. The CDR3 covers 15 residues. Trimming stripped 4 bases from V and 2 bases from J, with 12 bases between. CDR3 region: CASSLTAGGNQPQHF. Written as DNA, the CDR3 is TGTGCCAGCAGTTTGACTGCCGGGGGCAATCAGCCCCAGCATTTT.

The CDR3 DNA follows: TGTGCCAGCAGCTTATTTGGGCGGGACACTGAAGCTTTCTTT. It encodes CASSLFGRDTEAFF. The rearrangement links TRBV7-8 to TRBJ1-1; D uncertain. Looked up from germline, CDR1 is SGHVS and CDR2 is FQNEAQ. Trimming shortened V by 2 bases and J by 3 bases, and 10 bases separated the two germline ends. The CDR3 loop spans 14 amino acids.

This clone showed up just once. The chain links TRBV30 to TRBJ1-5; 8 bases map to TRBD1. V lost 8 bases and J lost 6; bases outside the gene matches: 12. This CDR3 comprises 14 residues. Germline CDR1 and CDR2: GTSNPN and SVGIG (reference sequence). CDR3 nucleotide sequence: TGTGCCGGTGACAGGGGTGGTGAGGGTCAGCCCCAGCATTTT. Translated: CAGDRGGEGQPQHF.

This sequence joins TRBV5-1 and TRBJ2-5, with 16 bases aligning to TRBD2. The CDR3 has 17 residues. Germline CDR1 reads SGHRS; CDR2 reads YFSETQ. V shed 3 bases, J shed 4 bases, and the junction held 6 bases outside the gene matches. The DNA for the CDR3 is TGCGCCAGCAGCTCCGGGACTAGCGGGAGGGTCGGAGAGACCCAGTACTTC. This codes for CASSSGTSGRVGETQYF.

The table lists this clone with a count of one. The chain combines TRBV6-1 with TRBJ2-6; D may be TRBD2 (6 bases). There are 17 residues in the CDR3. CDR1 and CDR2 from the germline V gene are MNHNS and SASEGT. The V end was cut by 3 bases, the J end by 0 bases, with 12 bases between. Written as DNA, the CDR3 is TGTGCCAGCAGTGAGTTTGGAGGGATCTCTGGGGCCAACGTCCTGACTTTC. Translated: CASSEFGGISGANVLTF.

The rearrangement links TRBV7-9 to TRBJ1-1, with D possibly matching TRBD1 (6 bases). CDR1 SEHNR and CDR2 FQNEAQ come from the germline V gene (reference sequence). The CDR3 is 14 amino acids. V dropped 5 bases and J dropped 1 base, with 11 bases sitting between them. The CDR3 DNA reads as TGTGCCAGCAGCCCTCGGACAGCGAACACTGAAGCTTTCTTT. This encodes CASSPRTANTEAFF.

This sequence joins TRBV30 and TRBJ1-5; no clear D gene. The CDR3 spans 13 residues. V shed 0 bases and J shed 6 bases, with 9 bases lying between them. Germline values: CDR1 GTSNPN, CDR2 SVGIG (reference sequence). CDR3 loop: CAWSVRGGQPQHF. The CDR3 coding sequence is TGTGCCTGGAGTGTACGAGGAGGTCAGCCCCAGCATTTT.

A word on this clone: Other DNA sequences in this sample translate to the same CDR3. V and J are TRBV5-1 and TRBJ1-4; a weak D match, TRBD1 (5 bases). Germline-derived CDR1 and CDR2 are SGHRS and YFSETQ. V was clipped by 0 bases and J by 6 bases, with 12 bases between them. The CDR3 is 15 residues long. CDR3 in DNA: TGCGCCAGCAGCTTGGCCGGGCAGGGCGATGAAAAACTGTTTTTT. It translates to CASSLAGQGDEKLFF.